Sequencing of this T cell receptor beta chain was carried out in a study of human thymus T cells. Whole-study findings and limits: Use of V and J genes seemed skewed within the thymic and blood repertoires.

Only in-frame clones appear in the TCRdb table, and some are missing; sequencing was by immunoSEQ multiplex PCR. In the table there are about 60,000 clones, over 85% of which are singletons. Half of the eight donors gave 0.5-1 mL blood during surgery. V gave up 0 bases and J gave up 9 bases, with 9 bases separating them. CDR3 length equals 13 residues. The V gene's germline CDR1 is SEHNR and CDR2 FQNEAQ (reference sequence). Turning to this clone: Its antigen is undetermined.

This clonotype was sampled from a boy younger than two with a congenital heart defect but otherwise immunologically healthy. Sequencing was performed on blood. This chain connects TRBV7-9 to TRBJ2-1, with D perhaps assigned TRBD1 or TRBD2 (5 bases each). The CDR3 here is CASSLAGAGEQFF. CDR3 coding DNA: TGTGCCAGCAGCTTAGCAGGGGCGGGTGAGCAGTTCTTC.